This TCR beta chain was recorded in a study of graft-versus-host responses after intestinal transplantation. Overall study: Tacrolimus plus steroids were given to all recipients for around three years, preceded by anti-thymocyte globulin induction. The study, taken as a whole, reports: Declining HvG levels early post-transplant were linked to peak circulating GvH clone levels.

Measured with immunoSEQ multiplex PCR; TCRdb has only the in-frame clones, and not every one. The table has fewer than 25,000 clones, approximately 45% seen once. The V gene end was trimmed by 3 bases and the J gene end by 2 bases; junction bases not matched to a gene: 4. The CDR3 is made up of 14 amino acids. CDR1 is SGHRS, CDR2 YFSETQ, per germline. Irradiated, violet-dye-labeled stimulator cells, approximately 200,000 in number, were plated with approximately 200,000 CFSE-labeled responder cells. The J gene is TRBJ1-2, the V gene TRBV5-1; TRBD1 matches at 7 bases. This sequence was found in a human patient who received an intestinal transplant. Sequencing used alloreactive CD4+ T cells from a mixed lymphocyte reaction culture, obtained before intestinal transplant. Subset defined: CFSE-low proliferating T cells sorted from approximately 6-day pre-transplant mixed lymphocyte reaction (GvH or HvG direction). This chain's CDR3 is CASSSGQDNYGYTF. The CDR3 DNA reads TGCGCCAGCAGCTCCGGACAGGACAACTATGGCTACACCTTC. Filled out from reference TRBV5-1 and TRBJ1-2, the complete variable domain reads KAGVTQTPRYLIKTRGQQVTLSCSPISGHRSVSWYQQTPGQGLQFLFEYFSETQRNKGNFPGRFSGRQFSNSRSEMNVSTLELGDSALYLCASSSGQDNYGYTFGSGTRLTVV.